This TCR beta chain was obtained from a study of blood T cell repertoires in COVID-19. The wider study: Sample material is recorded as cDNA or gDNA derived from T cells, B-cell-depleted T cells, or PBMCs.

The table came from immunoSEQ multiplex PCR; TCRdb's copy has only in-frame clones and leaves some out. The table lists around 200,000 clones, around 87% of them singletons. This clone has just a few counts. The trim removed 4 bases at V and 11 bases at J, leaving 6 bases unmatched. Germline CDR1 SEHNR, CDR2 FQNEAQ (reference sequence). The CDR3 runs 12 residues. This clonotype was sampled from a man aged 40-49 years with active or convalescent COVID-19. Material: peripheral blood. This rearrangement joins TRBV7-9 to TRBJ1-1; 8 bases fit TRBD1. Written as DNA, the CDR3 is TGTGCCAGCAGCTCCAACCGGGACAGGGCTTTCTTT. The encoded protein is CASSSNRDRAFF.